Shown below are 19 T cell receptor beta chains from a single sample sequenced in a study of blood T cell repertoires in COVID-19. Method: immunoSEQ multiplex PCR; TCRdb's copy keeps in-frame clones and lacks some. This sample has about 160,000 clones, with more than 85% found just once. Sequenced: peripheral blood. These receptors all stem from a man aged 60 to 69 with COVID-19, enrolled during active disease.

The gene calls are TRBV6-1 and TRBJ1-2; TRBD1 is a possible D gene (6 bases). Between the trimmed V and J ends, which lost 0 bases and 4 bases, there was a span of 12 bases. This CDR3 region has 15 residues. Germline CDR1 MNHNS, CDR2 SASEGT. CDR3 region: CASSEAHRETYGYTF. In DNA form, the CDR3 reads TGTGCCAGCAGTGAAGCGCACAGGGAGACCTATGGCTACACCTTC.

The rearrangement uses TRBV28 and TRBJ2-1; perhaps TRBD2 as D (6 bases). Germline values: CDR1 MDHEN, CDR2 SYDVKM. V lost 6 bases and J lost 2, with 11 bases in between. The length of the CDR3 is 14 residues. CDR3 loop: CASRNGGTYNEQFF. In DNA form, the CDR3 reads TGTGCCAGCAGAAATGGGGGGACCTACAATGAGCAGTTCTTC.

The gene calls are TRBV19 and TRBJ2-7, with TRBD2 matching 9 bases. This CDR3 has 15 amino acids. V lost 5 bases to trimming and J lost 3 bases; unmatched junction nucleotides: 8. Germline V gene sequence: CDR1 LNHDA, CDR2 SQIVND (reference sequence). This chain's CDR3 is CASSESSGVIYEQYF. In DNA, the CDR3 is TGTGCCAGTAGTGAGTCTAGCGGGGTGATCTACGAGCAGTACTTC.

The J gene is TRBJ1-1, the V gene TRBV5-4, with a possible D match to TRBD1 (5 bases). This CDR3 has 15 residues. V dropped 2 bases and J dropped 1 base, with 12 bases sitting between them. Germline CDR1 and CDR2: SGHNT and YYREEE (reference sequence). The DNA of the CDR3 is TGTGCCAGCAGCTTTTTGGGGCAGGGGAACACTGAAGCTTTCTTT. It codes for CASSFLGQGNTEAFF. Based on the CDR3 plus reference TRBV5-4 and TRBJ1-1, the full variable domain is ETGVTQSPTHLIKTRGQQVTLRCSSQSGHNTVSWYQQALGQGPQFIFQYYREEENGRGNFPPRFSGLQFPNYSSELNVNALELDDSALYLCASSFLGQGNTEAFFGQGTRLTVV.

The chain uses TRBV28 and TRBJ1-1; perhaps TRBD1 as D (5 bases). The germline gives CDR1 MDHEN, CDR2 SYDVKM. The CDR3 contains 13 residues. Trimming cost V 4 bases and J 4 bases, with 10 bases left between them. The CDR3 DNA follows: TGTGCCAGCAGTTCGGGACTTCTCACTGAAGCTTTCTTT. The encoded protein is CASSSGLLTEAFF.

The CDR3 loop reads CASSMSYGYTF. Here the CDR3 DNA reads TGTGCCAGCAGTATGAGCTATGGCTACACCTTC. The chain employs TRBV12-3 or TRBV12-4 and TRBJ1-2; D gene ambiguous. The CDR3 has 11 residues. V was shortened by 5 bases and J by 4 bases, with 5 bases between the two germline ends.

V usage is TRBV15 and J usage is TRBJ2-1; D perhaps matches TRBD2 (5 bases). Germline loops: CDR1 LNHNV, CDR2 YYDKDF (reference sequence). V shed 0 bases and J shed 2 bases, with 11 bases lying between them. The CDR3 consists of 16 residues. As DNA, the CDR3 is TGTGCCACCAGCAGAGATCGTGGGAGCCCCTACAATGAGCAGTTCTTC. Its protein is CATSRDRGSPYNEQFF.

The V call is TRBV5-8, the J call TRBJ2-7, with no clear D. This CDR3 comprises 14 residues. Trimming removed 0 bases from V and 0 bases from J, with 7 bases in between. The germline gives CDR1 SGHTS, CDR2 YDEGEE. The CDR3 nucleotides read TGTGCCAGCAGCTTGGTACCTAGCTCCTACGAGCAGTACTTC. It codes for CASSLVPSSYEQYF.

This clone has only one observation. This chain joins TRBV5-8 and TRBJ1-2, with unresolved D. V was trimmed by 3 bases and J by 4 bases, leaving 13 bases between them. Germline CDR1 is SGHTS and CDR2 is YDEGEE. The CDR3 consists of 14 residues. Here the CDR3 reads CASSYYTLGYGYTF. The CDR3 bases are TGTGCCAGCAGCTACTACACCCTTGGCTATGGCTACACCTTC. Filled out from reference TRBV5-8 and TRBJ1-2, the complete variable domain reads EAGVTQSPTHLIKTRGQQATLRCSPISGHTSVYWYQQALGLGLQFLLWYDEGEERNRGNFPPRFSGRQFPNYSSELNVNALELEDSALYLCASSYYTLGYGYTFGSGTRLTVV.

The chain combines TRBV6-1 with TRBJ1-6, with TRBD1 matching over 11 bases. Germline values: CDR1 MNHNS, CDR2 SASEGT. The CDR3 length is 18 residues. V trimming: 3 bases; J trimming: 1 base; junction bases outside the gene matches: 5. The CDR3 nucleotides read TGTGCCAGCAGTGAGGGGACAGGGGGTAGGTCCTATAATTCACCCCTCCACTTT. Encoded protein: CASSEGTGGRSYNSPLHF.

The chain recombines TRBV7-2 with TRBJ2-5; 9 nucleotides agree with TRBD2. J lost 4 bases, V lost 4 bases, and 7 bases had no gene match. Germline CDR1 reads SGHTA; CDR2 reads FQGNSA. This CDR3 contains 15 residues. The CDR3 nucleotides are TGTGCCAGCAGCTCCTTAGCGGGGGTCGGAGAGACCCAGTACTTC. Amino acids: CASSSLAGVGETQYF.

In DNA form, the CDR3 reads TGTGCCAGTAGTATAATAACTAGCAGGTACAATGAGCAGTTCTTC. Protein sequence: CASSIITSRYNEQFF. V and J are TRBV19 and TRBJ2-1; tentative D call: TRBD2 (6 bases). The CDR3 totals 15 residues. Germline V lookup: CDR1 LNHDA, CDR2 SQIVND (reference sequence). The V end lost 2 bases, the J end lost 4 bases, and 12 bases lay between the germline ends.

This chain connects TRBV9 to TRBJ2-7; TRBD1 is a possible D gene (5 bases). Germline V CDR1 and CDR2: SGDLS, YYNGEE. This CDR3 is built from 14 residues. V was pared by 0 bases and J by 12 bases, with 19 bases between. The DNA of the CDR3 is TGTGCCAGCAGCGTAGGCCAAGGGGATCCTCCCAGGTACTTC. It encodes CASSVGQGDPPRYF.

The chain has TRBV12-5 and TRBJ2-2; 7 bases are a match to TRBD2. Germline CDR1 is LGHNT and CDR2 is FRNRAP. The CDR3 runs 16 residues. V was pared by 0 bases and J by 6 bases, with 7 bases of the junction left unmatched. This CDR3 reads CASGLVFAGEAGELFF. The CDR3 nucleotides are TGTGCTAGTGGTTTGGTATTTGCGGGAGAAGCCGGGGAGCTGTTTTTT.

J is TRBJ2-7 and V is TRBV9; possibly TRBD2 for D (5 bases). The CDR3 loop spans 16 amino acids. Germline CDR1 and CDR2: SGDLS and YYNGEE. V was pared by 2 bases and J by 0 bases, with 15 bases between. The CDR3 DNA is TGTGCCAGCAGCGTCGGATGGGAGCTCTCCTCCTACGAGCAGTACTTC. It codes for CASSVGWELSSYEQYF. Drawing the rest from reference TRBV9 and TRBJ2-7, the complete variable domain is DSGVTQTPKHLITATGQRVTLRCSPRSGDLSVYWYQQSLDQGLQFLIQYYNGEERAKGNILERFSAQQFPDLHSELNLSSLELGDSALYFCASSVGWELSSYEQYFGPGTRLTVT.

This clone occurred many times. The rearrangement joins TRBV2 to TRBJ1-2; D is possibly TRBD1 (5 bases). CDR3 length equals 14 residues. Trimming left V 4 bases short and J 1 base short, with 10 bases between. CDR1 is SNHLY, CDR2 FYNNEI, per germline. The CDR3 nucleotides are TGTGCCAGCAGTGGACAGCTCCTTAACTATGGCTACACCTTC. Amino acid sequence: CASSGQLLNYGYTF.

V usage is TRBV9 and J usage is TRBJ1-1; D is undetermined. V shed 0 bases and J shed 2 bases, with 5 bases lying between them. The V gene's germline CDR1 is SGDLS and CDR2 YYNGEE. This CDR3 region has 13 residues. CDR3 DNA sequence: TGTGCCAGCAGCGTAGAACACAACACTGAAGCTTTCTTT. Its protein is CASSVEHNTEAFF.

The chain joins TRBV5-1 to TRBJ2-1; D call uncertain. V lost 1 base and J 0 bases, leaving 5 bases between the germline ends. This CDR3 has 14 amino acids. Germline CDR1 SGHRS, CDR2 YFSETQ. The CDR3 protein is CASSLTSSYNEQFF. The CDR3 region has the DNA TGCGCCAGCAGCTTGACGAGCTCCTACAATGAGCAGTTCTTC.

In this sample, this clone turned up a few times. CDR3 region: CASSNNSRANVLTF. In nucleotides, the CDR3 is TGTGCCAGCAGCAATAACAGCCGGGCCAACGTCCTGACTTTC. J is TRBJ2-6 and V is TRBV21-1; TRBD1 is taken as the D call from the table, unchecked against the DNA. TRBV21-1 has pseudogene status. The CDR3 length is 14 residues.